This is a list of T cell receptor beta chains from one sample in a study of T cells in Graves' hyperthyroidism and ophthalmopathy. Each CDR3 protein is one row after TCRdb ran MiXCR on the multiplex PCR reads. Counted here are roughly 500,000 distinct CDR3 sequences, 35% to 55% occurring once; the ten biggest clones make up under 20%. Sequencing was performed on peripheral blood or thyroid tissue (not recorded which). The receptors derive from an adult woman with Graves' disease, either hyperthyroidism or ophthalmopathy (not recorded which). The CDR3 runs from the conserved cysteine through the conserved F or W. A D gene is named only where the DNA matches it firmly. Clone size is not always given. Where it is, it says once, few, many or a class for expanded clones.

length,V,D,J,size,DNA,CDR3
14,TRBV6-5,.,TRBJ1-6,many,TGTGCCAGCAGTTACTCGAGTGGCAGGTCACCCCTCCACTTT,CASSYSSGRSPLHF
14,TRBV11-2,TRBD2,TRBJ2-5,many,TGTGCCAGCAGAAGAGCGGGGAAGAGAGAGACCCAGTACTTC,CASRRAGKRETQYF
15,TRBV15,.,TRBJ1-1,.,TGTGCCACCAGCAGAGGTTCCAGGGTCCGCACTGAAGCTTTCTTC,CATSRGSRVRTEAFF
12,TRBV15,TRBD1,TRBJ1-1,.,TGTGCCACCGGTAACAGGGGGACTGAAGCTTTCTTT,CATGNRGTEAFF
13,TRBV6-5,.,TRBJ1-2,.,TGTGCCAGCTGTAAGGGGGTATCACGGGGCTACACCTTC,CASCKGVSRGYTF
14,TRBV7-2,.,TRBJ2-5,.,TGTGCCAGCAGCCTGGACGTGAGGCGGGAGACCCAGTACTTC,CASSLDVRRETQYF
12,TRBV20-1,.,TRBJ1-1,many,TGCAGTGCTAGTTCTAGGGAGGATGAAGCTTTCTTT,CSASSREDEAFF
15,TRBV28,TRBD1,TRBJ2-2,.,TGTGCCAGCAGTTCCCTGGACAGGGCTGGCGGGGAGCTGTTTTTT,CASSSLDRAGGELFF
15,TRBV7-3,TRBD2,TRBJ2-5,few,TGTGCCAGCAGCGCGGGCGGGAGGGCCTGGGAGACCCAGTACTTC,CASSAGGRAWETQYF
17,TRBV25-1,.,TRBJ2-5,many,TGTGCCAGCAGTGACGCAACCAGGGGTGTCGGACGGGAGACCCAGTACTTC,CASSDATRGVGRETQYF
13,TRBV20-1,.,TRBJ2-7,many,TGCAGTGCTATCGACAGAAATCGCTACGAGCAGTACTTC,CSAIDRNRYEQYF
12,TRBV29-1,.,TRBJ2-5,many,TGCAGCGTTGACCCGAGGGGAGAGACCCAGTACTTC,CSVDPRGETQYF
15,TRBV24-1,TRBD1,TRBJ2-2,.,TGTGCCACCAGTGATGCGGGGACAGGCACCGGGGAGCTGTTTTTT,CATSDAGTGTGELFF
14,TRBV2,.,TRBJ1-5,.,TGTGCCAGCACCGCGGGGGTACTGAATCAGCCCCAGCATTTT,CASTAGVLNQPQHF
16,TRBV7-9,.,TRBJ1-4,many,TGTGCCAGCAGCTTAGGAGACGTTGGATCTAATGAAAAACTGTTTTTT,CASSLGDVGSNEKLFF
16,TRBV4-1,.,TRBJ2-7,few,TGCGCCAGCAGCCAAGATAATTTAGCGCCTTCCTACGAGCAGTACTTC,CASSQDNLAPSYEQYF
15,TRBV19,.,TRBJ2-5,.,TGTGCCAGTCGTCTTTCAGGGGGGCGAGGGGAGACCCAGTACTTC,CASRLSGGRGETQYF
14,TRBV15,TRBD1,TRBJ1-2,.,TGTGCCACCAGCAGAGAGACAGGGTTCGATGGCTACACCTTC,CATSRETGFDGYTF
12,TRBV2,.,TRBJ1-2,medium-sized,TGTGCCAGCCGGGGTGCAGGGTATGGCTACACCTTC,CASRGAGYGYTF
14,TRBV9,TRBD1,TRBJ1-2,.,TGTGCCAGCAGCCTGACAGGGGAGGTGACTGGCTACACCTTC,CASSLTGEVTGYTF
15,TRBV19,.,TRBJ1-1,many,TGTGCCAGTAGTATAGACGTCAGAGCCGACACTGAAGCTTTCTTT,CASSIDVRADTEAFF
12,TRBV6-5,.,TRBJ2-2,.,TGTGCCAGCAGTGAAGCGCGCCGGGAGCTGTTTTTT,CASSEARRELFF
14,TRBV2,.,TRBJ1-3,.,TGTGCCAGCAGTGAACCCACCAAGGGAAACACCATATATTTT,CASSEPTKGNTIYF
14,TRBV7-9,TRBD2,TRBJ2-7,many,TGTGCCAGCAGCTTGTCGGGAGGGCCTCGCGAGCAGTACTTC,CASSLSGGPREQYF
13,TRBV2,TRBD2,TRBJ2-1,.,TGTGCCAGCAGCCGCGGACTAGCGGGAGAGCAGTTCTTC,CASSRGLAGEQFF
15,TRBV2,TRBD2,TRBJ2-5,.,TGTGCCAGCAGTAACGACGGACTAGCGGGGGGGGCCCAGTACTTC,CASSNDGLAGGAQYF
17,TRBV7-9,TRBD2,TRBJ2-7,many,TGTGCCAGCAGCTTAGGGGCGCGGGAGCTCCTCTCCTACGAGCAGTACTTC,CASSLGARELLSYEQYF
12,TRBV10-3,TRBD1,TRBJ2-5,few,TGTGCCATCAGCGGACAGGAAGAGACCCAGTACTTC,CAISGQEETQYF
12,TRBV29-1,.,TRBJ2-5,.,TGCAGCGCTGGAGGGGACCAAGAGACCCAGTACTTC,CSAGGDQETQYF
14,TRBV13,.,TRBJ1-2,many,TGTGCCAGCAGCTCCACAGGCCCCTACTATGGCTACACCTTC,CASSSTGPYYGYTF
14,TRBV9,.,TRBJ1-2,.,TGTGCCAGCGCTCCCTCCTTCATTAACTATGGCTACACCTTC,CASAPSFINYGYTF
16,TRBV7-9,.,TRBJ1-2,.,TGTGCCAGCAAACAGGGCTTCACTGAAGCTAACTATGGCTACACCTTC,CASKQGFTEANYGYTF
12,TRBV9,.,TRBJ2-6,.,TGTGCCAGCAGCGTAGGGAGAGACACTGAAGCTTTC,CASSVGRDTEAF
16,TRBV10-3,TRBD1,TRBJ2-7,.,TGTGCCATCAGTGCTGCAGGACAGGGGGAATCATACGAGCAGTACTTC,CAISAAGQGESYEQYF
13,TRBV10-3,.,TRBJ1-5,few,TGTGCCGTCCAGGGTGGTAGCAATCAGCCCCAGCATTTT,CAVQGGSNQPQHF
14,TRBV10-3,.,TRBJ1-2,few,TGTGCCATCAGTGATGTGATGGGGGGGGATGGCTACACCTTC,CAISDVMGGDGYTF
15,TRBV20-1,.,TRBJ2-7,many,TGCAGTGCTAGAGCTAGATGGCTAGCTGGGTACGAGCAGTACTTC,CSARARWLAGYEQYF
13,TRBV28,.,TRBJ1-2,.,.,CASSLPFGPGYTF
14,TRBV27,.,TRBJ1-1,many,TGTGCCAGCTCCACCTTATTGCAGAACACTGAAGCTTTCTTT,CASSTLLQNTEAFF
15,TRBV20-1,.,TRBJ2-2,many,TGCAGTGCTAGACCCCCGGGACTTAACACCGGGGAGCTGTTTTTT,CSARPPGLNTGELFF
14,TRBV7-2,.,TRBJ1-6,.,TGTGCCAGCAGCTTAAAAACAGGGAATTCACCCCTCCACTTT,CASSLKTGNSPLHF
17,TRBV4-1,.,TRBJ1-2,many,TGCGCCAGCAGCCAAGACGGCGGACGGACAGATGTCTATGGCTACACCTTC,CASSQDGGRTDVYGYTF
13,TRBV5-1,.,TRBJ2-7,many,TGCGCCAGCAGGAGGGACGGAACTTACGAGCAGTACTTC,CASRRDGTYEQYF
13,TRBV24-1,.,TRBJ2-7,.,TGTGCCACCAGGGGACATACGTCGTACGAGCAGTACTTC,CATRGHTSYEQYF
9,TRBV20-1,.,TRBJ2-7,many,TGCAGTGCTACCTACGAGCAGTACTTC,CSATYEQYF
14,TRBV15,.,TRBJ2-7,many,TGTGCCACCAGCAGATCCAGGGATTCCTACGAGCAGTACTTC,CATSRSRDSYEQYF
14,TRBV12-3/TRBV12-4,.,TRBJ1-2,.,TGTGCCAGCACTCCCACGGGGACCGGCTATGGCTACACCTTC,CASTPTGTGYGYTF
15,TRBV5-5,TRBD1,TRBJ2-7,many,TGTGCCAGCTCAAAATGGACTCAGGGGGAACACGAGCAGTACTTC,CASSKWTQGEHEQYF